This TCR beta chain derives from a study of regulatory T cells in long-lasting Graves disease. Overall study: Over 5 years of antithyroid drugs with positive TSH receptor antibodies was taken to mean persistent Graves' disease.

Time point described: persistent/refractory GD, antithyroid drugs over 5 years with positive TRAb. From PBMCs, RNA was extracted and then used to make the TCR library. The EDTA tubes were filled with roughly 10 milliliters of drawn peripheral blood. The study, taken as a whole, reports: Favoring TRBV28, TRBJ1-2 and TRBJ2-5 was a feature seen in persistent disease. Graves' patients with persistent disease showed TCR diversity lower than patients newly diagnosed.

Trimming took 5 bases from V and 5 from J, leaving 10 bases between them. CDR3 length: 14 residues. Germline V gene lookup returns CDR1 MDHEN and CDR2 SYDVKM. For TCR beta, libraries came from iRepertoire HTBI primers and Arm-PCR of CDR3 regions. TCRdb analysed the multiplex PCR reads with MiXCR anew, one entry per CDR3 protein. Of hundreds of thousands of distinct CDR3 sequences in the sample, around 20% are singletons; the top ten hold over 7.5%. This clonotype appeared many times. What it binds is not known. Specimen: peripheral blood mononuclear cells (PBMCs), collected when the disease was refractory, from a patient treated with antithyroid drugs. V is TRBV28 and J is TRBJ1-6; D gene uncertain. This sequence originates from a female donor with Graves disease. CDR3 bases: TGTGCCAGCAGTCCCGGTGGGGATAATTCACCCCTCCACTTT. Translation: CASSPGGDNSPLHF.